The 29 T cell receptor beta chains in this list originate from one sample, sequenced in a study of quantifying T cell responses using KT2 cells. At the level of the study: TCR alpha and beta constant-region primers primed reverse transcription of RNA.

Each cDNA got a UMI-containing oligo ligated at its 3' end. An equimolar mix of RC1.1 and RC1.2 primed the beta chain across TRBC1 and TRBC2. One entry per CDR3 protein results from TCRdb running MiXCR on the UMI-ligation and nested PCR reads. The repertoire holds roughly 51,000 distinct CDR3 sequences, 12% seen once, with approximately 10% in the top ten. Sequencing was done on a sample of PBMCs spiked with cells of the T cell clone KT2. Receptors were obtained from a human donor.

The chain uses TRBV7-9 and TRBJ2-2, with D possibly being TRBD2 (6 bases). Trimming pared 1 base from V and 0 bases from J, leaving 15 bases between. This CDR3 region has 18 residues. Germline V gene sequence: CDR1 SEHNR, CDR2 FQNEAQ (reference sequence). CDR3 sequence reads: CASSLESGFNPNTGELFF. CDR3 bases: TGTGCCAGCAGCTTAGAAAGCGGGTTCAATCCGAACACCGGGGAGCTGTTTTTT.

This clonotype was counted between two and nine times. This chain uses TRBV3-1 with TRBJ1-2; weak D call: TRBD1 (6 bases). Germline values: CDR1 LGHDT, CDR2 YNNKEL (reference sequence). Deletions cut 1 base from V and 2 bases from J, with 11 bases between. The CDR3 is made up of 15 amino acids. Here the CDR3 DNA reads TGTGCCAGCAGCCAAGTTTCAGGGGCAAACTATGGCTACACCTTC. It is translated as CASSQVSGANYGYTF.

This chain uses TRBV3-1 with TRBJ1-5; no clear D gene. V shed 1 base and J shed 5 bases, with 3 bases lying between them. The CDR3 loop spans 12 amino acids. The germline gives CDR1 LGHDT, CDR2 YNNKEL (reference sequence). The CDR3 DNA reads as TGTGCCAGCAGCCAAGGGGATCAGCCCCAGCATTTT. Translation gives CASSQGDQPQHF.

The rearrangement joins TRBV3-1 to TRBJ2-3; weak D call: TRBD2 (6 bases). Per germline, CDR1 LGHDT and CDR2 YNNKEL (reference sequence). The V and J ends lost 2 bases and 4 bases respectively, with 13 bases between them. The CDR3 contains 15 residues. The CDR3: CASSQLASAADTQYF. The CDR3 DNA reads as TGTGCCAGCAGCCAATTGGCTAGCGCAGCAGATACGCAGTATTTT.

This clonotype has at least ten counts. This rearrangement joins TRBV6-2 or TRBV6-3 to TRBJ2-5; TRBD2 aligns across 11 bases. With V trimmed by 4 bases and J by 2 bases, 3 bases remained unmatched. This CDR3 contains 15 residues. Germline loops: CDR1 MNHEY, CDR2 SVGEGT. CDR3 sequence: CASSSGLAVQETQYF. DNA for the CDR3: TGTGCCAGCAGTTCGGGACTAGCGGTACAAGAGACCCAGTACTTC.

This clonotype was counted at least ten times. This CDR3 reads CASSRTGTRGQYF. As DNA, the CDR3 is TGTGCCAGCAGTCGAACCGGGACTCGGGGGCAGTACTTC. This rearrangement joins TRBV6-5 to TRBJ2-7, with D tentatively TRBD2 (6 bases). From germline, CDR1 is MNHEY and CDR2 SVGAGI. Trimming removed 5 bases at V and 9 bases at J, with 17 bases between. The CDR3 contains 13 residues.

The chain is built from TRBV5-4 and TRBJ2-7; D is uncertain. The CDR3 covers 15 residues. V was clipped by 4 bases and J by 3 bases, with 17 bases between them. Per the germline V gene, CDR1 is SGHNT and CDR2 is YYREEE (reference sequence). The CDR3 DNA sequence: TGTGCCAGCAGCATGGCCCTCACTTCCAGCTACGAGCAGTACTTC. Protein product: CASSMALTSSYEQYF.

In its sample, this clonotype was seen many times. The chain's CDR3 is CASSSHGLAGVTDTQYF. CDR3 nucleotide sequence: TGTGCCAGCAGCTCCCATGGACTAGCGGGAGTTACAGATACGCAGTATTTT. This chain joins TRBV7-3 and TRBJ2-3; 13 bases align to TRBD2. After removal of 4 bases from V and 3 bases from J, the junction contained 7 bases not matched to a gene. The CDR3 runs 17 residues. In germline, CDR1 is SGHTA, CDR2 FQGTGA.

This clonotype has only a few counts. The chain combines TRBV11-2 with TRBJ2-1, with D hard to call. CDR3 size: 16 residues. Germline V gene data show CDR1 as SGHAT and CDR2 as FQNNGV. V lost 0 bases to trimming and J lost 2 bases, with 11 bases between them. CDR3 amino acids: CASSLDSGHAYNEQFF. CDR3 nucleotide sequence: TGTGCCAGCAGCTTAGATAGTGGGCACGCCTACAATGAGCAGTTCTTC.

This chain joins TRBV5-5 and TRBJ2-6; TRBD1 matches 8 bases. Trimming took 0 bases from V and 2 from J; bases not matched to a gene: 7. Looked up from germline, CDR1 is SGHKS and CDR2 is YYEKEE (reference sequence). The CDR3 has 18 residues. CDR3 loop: CASSLAARGLAGANVLTF. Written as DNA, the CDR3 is TGTGCCAGCAGCTTGGCCGCCAGGGGGCTAGCTGGGGCCAACGTCCTGACTTTC.

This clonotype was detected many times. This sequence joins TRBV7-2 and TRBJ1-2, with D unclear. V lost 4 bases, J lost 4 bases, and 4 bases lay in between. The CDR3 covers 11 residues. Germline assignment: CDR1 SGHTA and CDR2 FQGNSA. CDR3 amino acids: CASSWGYGYTF. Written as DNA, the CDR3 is TGTGCCAGCAGCTGGGGCTATGGCTACACCTTC. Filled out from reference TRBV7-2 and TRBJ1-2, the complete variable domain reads GAGVSQSPSNKVTEKGKDVELRCDPISGHTALYWYRQSLGQGLEFLIYFQGNSAPDKSGLPSDRFSAERTGGSVSTLTIQRTQQEDSAVYLCASSWGYGYTFGSGTRLTVV.

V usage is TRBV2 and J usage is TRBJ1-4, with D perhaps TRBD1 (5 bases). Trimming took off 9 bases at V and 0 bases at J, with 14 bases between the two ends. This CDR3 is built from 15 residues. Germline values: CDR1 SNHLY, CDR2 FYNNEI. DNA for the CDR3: TGTGCCAGGGGGCCCCGCGGGGCAACTAATGAAAAACTGTTTTTT. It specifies CARGPRGATNEKLFF.

CDR3 residues: CSVRGGNEQFF. The CDR3 nucleotides are TGCAGCGTTCGAGGGGGCAATGAGCAGTTCTTC. The chain is built from TRBV29-1 and TRBJ2-1; D might be TRBD1 (6 bases). The germline gives CDR1 SQVTM, CDR2 ANQGSEA. The CDR3 length is 11 residues. The germline V and J ends were trimmed by 5 bases and 6 bases, with 8 bases remaining between them.

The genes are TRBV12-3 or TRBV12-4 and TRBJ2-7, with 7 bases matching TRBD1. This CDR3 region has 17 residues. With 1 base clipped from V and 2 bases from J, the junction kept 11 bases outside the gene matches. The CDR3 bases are TGTGCCAGCAGTTTAGGTTGGGCAGGGGGAAGTACCTACGAGCAGTACTTC. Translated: CASSLGWAGGSTYEQYF.

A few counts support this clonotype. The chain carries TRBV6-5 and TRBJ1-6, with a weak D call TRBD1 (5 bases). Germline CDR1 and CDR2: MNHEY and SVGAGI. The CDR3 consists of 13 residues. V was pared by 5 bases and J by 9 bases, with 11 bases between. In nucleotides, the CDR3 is TGTGCCAGCAGTGGGGGGATCTCTTCACCCCTCCACTTT. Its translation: CASSGGISSPLHF.

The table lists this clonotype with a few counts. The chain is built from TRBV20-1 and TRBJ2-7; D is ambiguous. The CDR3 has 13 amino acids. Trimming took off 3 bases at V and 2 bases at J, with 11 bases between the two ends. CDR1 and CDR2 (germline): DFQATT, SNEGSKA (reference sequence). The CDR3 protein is CSASYLKAYEQYF. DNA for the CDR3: TGCAGTGCTAGTTATCTAAAGGCCTACGAGCAGTACTTC.

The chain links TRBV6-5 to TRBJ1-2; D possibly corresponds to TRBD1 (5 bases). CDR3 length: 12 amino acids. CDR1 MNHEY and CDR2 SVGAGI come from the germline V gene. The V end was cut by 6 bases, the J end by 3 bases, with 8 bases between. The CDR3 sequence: CASSDSYYGYTF. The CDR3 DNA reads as TGTGCCAGCAGCGACAGCTACTATGGCTACACCTTC.

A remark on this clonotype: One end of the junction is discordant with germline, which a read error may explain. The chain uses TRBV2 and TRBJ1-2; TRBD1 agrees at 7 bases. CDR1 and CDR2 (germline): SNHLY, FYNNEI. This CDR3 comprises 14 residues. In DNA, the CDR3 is TGTCCCAGCAGCAGAGGGACAGCCACCTATGGCTACACCTTC. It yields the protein CPSSRGTATYGYTF. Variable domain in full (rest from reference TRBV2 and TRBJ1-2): EPEVTQTPSHQVTQMGQEVILRCVPISNHLYFYWYRQILGQKVEFLVSFYNNEISEKSEIFDDQFSVERPDGSNFTLKIRSTKLEDSAMYFCPSSRGTATYGYTFGSGTRLTVV.

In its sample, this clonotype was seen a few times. The CDR3 region has the DNA TGTGCCAGCAGTTCCTCCGGGACCTTAAACACTGAAGCTTTCTTT. This encodes CASSSSGTLNTEAFF. The chain has TRBV2 and TRBJ1-1, with D perhaps TRBD1 (5 bases). With 5 bases removed from V and 2 bases from J, the gap between germline ends came to 15 bases. The CDR3 contains 15 residues. Germline V gives CDR1 SNHLY, CDR2 FYNNEI.

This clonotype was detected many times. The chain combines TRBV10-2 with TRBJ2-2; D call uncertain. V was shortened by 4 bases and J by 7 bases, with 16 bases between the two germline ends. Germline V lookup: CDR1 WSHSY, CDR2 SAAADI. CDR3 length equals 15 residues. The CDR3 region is CASSARGRTNGELFF. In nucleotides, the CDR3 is TGCGCCAGCAGTGCCCGAGGAAGAACGAACGGGGAGCTGTTTTTT.

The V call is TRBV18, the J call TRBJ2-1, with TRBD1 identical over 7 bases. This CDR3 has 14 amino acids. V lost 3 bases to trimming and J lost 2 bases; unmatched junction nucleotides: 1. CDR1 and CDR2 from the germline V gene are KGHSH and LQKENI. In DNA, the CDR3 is TGTGCCAGCTCACCGGGACAGACCTACAATGAGCAGTTCTTC. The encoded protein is CASSPGQTYNEQFF. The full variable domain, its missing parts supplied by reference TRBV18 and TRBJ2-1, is NAGVMQNPRHLVRRRGQEARLRCSPMKGHSHVYWYRQLPEEGLKFMVYLQKENIIDESGMPKERFSAEFPKEGPSILRIQQVVRGDSAAYFCASSPGQTYNEQFFGPGTRLTVL.

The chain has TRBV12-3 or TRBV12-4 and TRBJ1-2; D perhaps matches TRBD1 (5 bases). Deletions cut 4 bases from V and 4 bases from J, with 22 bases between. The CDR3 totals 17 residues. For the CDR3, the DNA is TGTGCCAGCAGTTGGGACCCGGGTCCAGGCCGCCTCTATGGCTACACCTTC. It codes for CASSWDPGPGRLYGYTF.

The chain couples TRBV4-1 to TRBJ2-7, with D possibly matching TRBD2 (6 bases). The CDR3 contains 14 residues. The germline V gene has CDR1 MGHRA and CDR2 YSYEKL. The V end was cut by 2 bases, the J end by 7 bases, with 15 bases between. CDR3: CASSQRNSGGEQYF. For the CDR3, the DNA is TGCGCCAGCAGCCAAAGGAACTCTGGGGGGGAGCAGTACTTC.

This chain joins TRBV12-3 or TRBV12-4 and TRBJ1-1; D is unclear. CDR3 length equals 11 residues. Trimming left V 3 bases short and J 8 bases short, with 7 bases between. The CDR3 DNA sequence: TGTGCCAGCAGTTTTCGGAAAGAAGCTTTCTTT. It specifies CASSFRKEAFF.

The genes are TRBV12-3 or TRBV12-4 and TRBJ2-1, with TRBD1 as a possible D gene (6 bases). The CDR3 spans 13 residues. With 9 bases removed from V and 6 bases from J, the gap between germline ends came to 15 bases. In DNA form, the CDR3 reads TGTGCCAGTTCAAACAGGGATTCCAATGAGCAGTTCTTC. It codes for CASSNRDSNEQFF.

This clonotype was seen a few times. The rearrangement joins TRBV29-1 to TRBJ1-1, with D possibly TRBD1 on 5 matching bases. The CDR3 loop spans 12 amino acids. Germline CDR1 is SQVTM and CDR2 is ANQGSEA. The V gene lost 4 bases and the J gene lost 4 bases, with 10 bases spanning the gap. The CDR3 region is CSVASRGTEAFF. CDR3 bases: TGCAGCGTTGCATCAAGGGGCACTGAAGCTTTCTTT.

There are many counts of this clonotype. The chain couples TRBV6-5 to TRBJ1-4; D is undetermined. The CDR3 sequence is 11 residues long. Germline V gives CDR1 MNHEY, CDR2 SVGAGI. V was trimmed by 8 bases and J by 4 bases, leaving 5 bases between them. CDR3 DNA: TGTGCCAGCGGCTATAATGAAAAACTGTTTTTT. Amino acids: CASGYNEKLFF.

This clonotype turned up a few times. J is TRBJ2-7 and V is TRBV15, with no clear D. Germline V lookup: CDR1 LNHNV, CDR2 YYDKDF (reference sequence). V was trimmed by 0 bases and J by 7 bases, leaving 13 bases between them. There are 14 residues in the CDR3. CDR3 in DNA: TGTGCCACCAGCAGAGACCGGAGTCAGGTTGAGCAGTACTTC. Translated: CATSRDRSQVEQYF.

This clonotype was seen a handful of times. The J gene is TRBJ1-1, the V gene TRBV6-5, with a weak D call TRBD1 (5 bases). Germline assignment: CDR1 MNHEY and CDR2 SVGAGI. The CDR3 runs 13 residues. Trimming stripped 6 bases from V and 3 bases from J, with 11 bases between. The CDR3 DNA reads TGTGCCAGCAGAGCCGGGGGGGACACTGAAGCTTTCTTT. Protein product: CASRAGGDTEAFF.